This record looks at one TCR beta chain sequence and its context. The antigen is not known. This specimen comes from a study of blood T cells in healthy people across ages. Study-wide points: Naive and antigen-experienced cells could not be conclusively compared, given unsorted PBMCs.

The CDR3 extends over 13 amino acids. CDR1 SEHNR and CDR2 FQNEAQ come from the germline V gene (reference sequence). The germline V and J ends were trimmed by 4 bases and 11 bases, with 17 bases remaining between them. A J-beta primer mix and a sample-barcoded 5' primer were used in a second PCR of roughly 7 to 12 cycles. Each cDNA molecule was tagged by a template-switch adaptor that had 12 random nucleotides. TCRdb independently ran MiXCR on the 5' RACE reads; one entry per CDR3 protein. The repertoire consists of around 820,000 distinct CDR3 sequences, with around 25% occurring once and the leading ten covering 3.7%. These data are also associated with another study on T cells of mothers and their children. Per that study: The whole RNA yield was converted to cDNA, approximately 1.6 ug per 15 ul. Slightly higher but non-significant overlap marked related mother-child pairs versus unrelated pairs.

This rearrangement joins TRBV7-9 to TRBJ2-5; D is perhaps TRBD1 (5 bases). Sequences were obtained from blood. The sequence came from a boy aged 5-17 years in good health. The CDR3, as DNA: TGTGCCAGCAGCTCCGATGGGGCGTTTGAGCAGTACTTC. It codes for CASSSDGAFEQYF. Full variable domain (rest looked up from reference TRBV7-9 and TRBJ2-5): DTGVSQNPRHKITKRGQNVTFRCDPISEHNRLYWYRQTLGQGPEFLTYFQNEAQLEKSRLLSDRFSAERPKGSFSTLEIQRTEQGDSAMYLCASSSDGAFEQYFGPGTRLLVL.